The source of this TCR beta chain is a study of blood T cell repertoires in COVID-19. Sequencing was performed with immunoSEQ multiplex PCR; in TCRdb, only in-frame clones are kept and a portion is missing. The table includes approximately 200,000 clones, 87% detected once. The CDR3 is 16 amino acids. Germline trimming cut 4 bases from V and 3 bases from J; bases unmatched to any gene: 5. Germline CDR1 SGHNT, CDR2 YYREEE (reference sequence). Sequenced sample: PBMCs or T cells enriched from blood (not recorded which). The TCR was taken from a woman aged 25 to 39 who had recovered from COVID-19. This chain links TRBV5-4 with TRBJ2-2; 11 bases align to TRBD1. This CDR3 reads CASSPRGQGDTGELFF. In nucleotides, the CDR3 is TGTGCCAGCAGCCCGAGGGGACAGGGGGACACCGGGGAGCTGTTTTTT.